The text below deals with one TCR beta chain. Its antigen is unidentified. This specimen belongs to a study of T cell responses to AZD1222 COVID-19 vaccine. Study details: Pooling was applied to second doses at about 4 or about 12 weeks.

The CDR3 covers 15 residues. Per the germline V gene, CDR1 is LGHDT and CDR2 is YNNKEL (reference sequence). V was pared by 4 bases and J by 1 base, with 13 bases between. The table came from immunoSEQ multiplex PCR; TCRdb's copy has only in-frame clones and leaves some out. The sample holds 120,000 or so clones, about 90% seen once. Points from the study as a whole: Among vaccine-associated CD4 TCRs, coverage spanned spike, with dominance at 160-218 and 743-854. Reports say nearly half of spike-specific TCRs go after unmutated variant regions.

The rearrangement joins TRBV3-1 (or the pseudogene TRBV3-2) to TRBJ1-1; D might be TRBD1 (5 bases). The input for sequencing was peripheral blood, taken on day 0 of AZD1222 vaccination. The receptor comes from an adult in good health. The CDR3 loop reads CASSLWTRQNTEAFF. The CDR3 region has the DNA TGTGCCAGCAGCCTCTGGACAAGACAGAACACTGAAGCTTTCTTT.